The TCR beta chain under discussion was sequenced for a study of T cell responses to AZD1222 COVID-19 vaccine. Whole-study context: Pooling covered second doses at about 4 or about 12 weeks.

V gave up 4 bases and J gave up 6 bases, with 14 bases separating them. Germline V CDR1 and CDR2: SEHNR, FQNEAQ (reference sequence). The CDR3 consists of 14 residues. The protocol was immunoSEQ multiplex PCR, while the TCRdb copy is restricted to in-frame clones and leaves out a portion. The sample shows around 200,000 clones, just over 85% of them seen only once. Note on this clone: Its antigen remains unknown.

Study-wide results and limits: Females made up more of the donors, who were largely white British, and clonal diversity may have come out too low. Baseline testing showed seropositivity in only a handful of AZD1222 recipients. Distributed over spike, vaccine-associated CD4 TCRs predominated at 160-218 and 743-854.

The input for sequencing was peripheral blood, taken on day 0 of AZD1222 vaccination. The source is an adult in good health. This chain connects TRBV7-9 to TRBJ2-3, with D possibly matching TRBD1 (5 bases). The CDR3 sequence is CASSWGQGTDTQYF. CDR3 bases: TGTGCCAGCAGCTGGGGCCAAGGTACGGATACGCAGTATTTT.